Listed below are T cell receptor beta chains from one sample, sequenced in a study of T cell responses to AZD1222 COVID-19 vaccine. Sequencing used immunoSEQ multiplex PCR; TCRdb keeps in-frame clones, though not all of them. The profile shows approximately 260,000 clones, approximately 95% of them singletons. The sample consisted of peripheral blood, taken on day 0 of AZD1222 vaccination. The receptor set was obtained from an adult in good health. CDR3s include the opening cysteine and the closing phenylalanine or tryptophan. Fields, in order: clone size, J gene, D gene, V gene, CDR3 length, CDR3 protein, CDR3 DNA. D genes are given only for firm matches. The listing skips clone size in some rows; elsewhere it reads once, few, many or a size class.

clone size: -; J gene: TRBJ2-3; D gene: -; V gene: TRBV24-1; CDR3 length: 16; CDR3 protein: CATSDWGGSSTDTQYF; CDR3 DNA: TGTGCCACCAGTGATTGGGGCGGATCTAGCACAGATACGCAGTATTTT
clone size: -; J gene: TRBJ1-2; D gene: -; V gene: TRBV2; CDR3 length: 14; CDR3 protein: CASSADGRGYGYTF; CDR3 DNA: TGTGCCAGCAGTGCGGACGGGCGCGGCTATGGCTACACCTTC
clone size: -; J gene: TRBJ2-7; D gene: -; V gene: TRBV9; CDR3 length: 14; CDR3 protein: CASSAGDGVYEQYF; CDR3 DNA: TGTGCCAGCAGCGCGGGGGACGGCGTCTACGAGCAGTACTTC
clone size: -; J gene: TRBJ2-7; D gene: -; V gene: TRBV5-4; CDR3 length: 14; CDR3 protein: CASSLGQGGDEQYF; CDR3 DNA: TGTGCCAGCAGCTTGGGACAGGGAGGGGACGAGCAGTACTTC
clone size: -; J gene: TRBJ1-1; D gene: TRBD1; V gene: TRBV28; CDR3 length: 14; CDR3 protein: CASIPQGVNTEAFF; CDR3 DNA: TGTGCCAGCATTCCCCAGGGGGTGAACACTGAAGCTTTCTTT
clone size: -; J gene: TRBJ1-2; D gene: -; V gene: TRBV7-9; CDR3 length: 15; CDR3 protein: CASSRWDVEGGGYTF; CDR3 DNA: TGTGCCAGCAGCCGCTGGGACGTAGAGGGGGGTGGCTACACCTTC
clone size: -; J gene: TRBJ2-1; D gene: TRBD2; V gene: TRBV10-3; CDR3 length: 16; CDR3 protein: CAISGVAGRAYNEQFF; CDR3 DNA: TGTGCCATCAGTGGGGTAGCGGGGAGAGCCTACAATGAGCAGTTCTTC
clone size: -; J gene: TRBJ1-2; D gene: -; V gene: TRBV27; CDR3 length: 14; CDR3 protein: CASSLSVGNYGYTF; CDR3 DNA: TGTGCCAGCAGTTTATCGGTGGGGAACTATGGCTACACCTTC
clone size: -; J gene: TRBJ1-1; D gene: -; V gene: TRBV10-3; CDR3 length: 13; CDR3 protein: CASLGGRGTEAFF; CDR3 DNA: TGTGCCTCCCTCGGGGGGAGGGGGACTGAAGCTTTCTTT
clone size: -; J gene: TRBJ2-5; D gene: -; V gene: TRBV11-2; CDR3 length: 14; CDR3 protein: CASSEGQGYRLQYF; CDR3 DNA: TGTGCCAGCAGCGAGGGGCAGGGCTATCGACTCCAGTACTTC
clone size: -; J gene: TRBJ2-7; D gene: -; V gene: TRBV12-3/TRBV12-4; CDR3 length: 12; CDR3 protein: CASSFSAGEQYF; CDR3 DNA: TGTGCCAGCAGTTTTTCAGCTGGGGAGCAGTACTTC
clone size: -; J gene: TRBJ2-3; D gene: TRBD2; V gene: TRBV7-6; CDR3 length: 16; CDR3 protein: CASSPGLAGVSDTQYF; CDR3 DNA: TGTGCCAGCAGCCCGGGACTAGCGGGAGTGTCAGATACGCAGTATTTT
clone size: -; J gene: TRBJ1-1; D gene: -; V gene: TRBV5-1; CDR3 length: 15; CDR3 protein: CASSLGAGLNTEAFF; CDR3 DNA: TGCGCCAGCAGCTTGGGGGCAGGGCTCAACACTGAAGCTTTCTTT
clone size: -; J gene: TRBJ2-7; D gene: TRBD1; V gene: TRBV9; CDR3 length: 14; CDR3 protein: CASSATGGSYEQYF; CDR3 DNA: TGTGCCAGCAGCGCGACAGGGGGCTCCTACGAGCAGTACTTC
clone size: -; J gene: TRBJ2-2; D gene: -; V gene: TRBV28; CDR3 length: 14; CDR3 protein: CASSLRVASGELFF; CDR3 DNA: TGTGCCAGCAGTTTAAGGGTAGCGAGCGGGGAGCTGTTTTTT
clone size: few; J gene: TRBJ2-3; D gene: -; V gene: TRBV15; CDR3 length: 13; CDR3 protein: CATSRDVGDTQYF; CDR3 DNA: TGTGCCACCAGCAGAGATGTAGGAGATACGCAGTATTTT
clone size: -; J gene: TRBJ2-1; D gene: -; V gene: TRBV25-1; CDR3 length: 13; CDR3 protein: CASSEYKRSEQFF; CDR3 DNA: TGTGCCAGCAGTGAATATAAAAGATCTGAGCAGTTCTTC
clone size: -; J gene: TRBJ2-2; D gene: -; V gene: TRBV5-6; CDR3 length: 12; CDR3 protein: CASSFPHGELFF; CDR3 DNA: TGTGCCAGCAGCTTTCCCCACGGGGAGCTGTTTTTT
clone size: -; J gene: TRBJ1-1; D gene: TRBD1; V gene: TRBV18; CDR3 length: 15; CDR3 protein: CASSLGTGLIAEAFF; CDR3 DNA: TGTGCCAGCTCACTAGGGACAGGTCTGATAGCTGAAGCTTTCTTT
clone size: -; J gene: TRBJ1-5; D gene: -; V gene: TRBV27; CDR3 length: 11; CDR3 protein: CASSRDQPQHF; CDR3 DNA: TGTGCCAGCAGCCGGGATCAGCCCCAGCATTTT
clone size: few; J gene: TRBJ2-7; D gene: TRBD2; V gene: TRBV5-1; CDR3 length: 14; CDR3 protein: CASSGTSGFYEQYF; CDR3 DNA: TGCGCCAGCAGCGGGACTAGCGGGTTCTACGAGCAGTACTTC
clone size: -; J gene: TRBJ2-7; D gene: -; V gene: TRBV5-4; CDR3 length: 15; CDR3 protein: CASSLALTESYEQYF; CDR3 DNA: TGTGCCAGCAGCTTGGCTCTTACGGAATCCTACGAGCAGTACTTC
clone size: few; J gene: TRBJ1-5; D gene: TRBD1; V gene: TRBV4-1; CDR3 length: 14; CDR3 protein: CASSQEDRVGPQHF; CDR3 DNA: TGCGCCAGCAGCCAAGAGGACAGGGTGGGGCCCCAGCATTTT
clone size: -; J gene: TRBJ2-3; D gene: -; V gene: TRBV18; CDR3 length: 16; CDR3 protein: CASSPPGRAGTDTQYF; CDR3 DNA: TGTGCCAGCTCACCGCCTGGCCGAGCGGGCACAGATACGCAGTATTTT
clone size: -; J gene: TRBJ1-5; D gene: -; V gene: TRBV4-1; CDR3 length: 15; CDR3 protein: CASSQEPGLDQPQHF; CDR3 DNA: TGCGCCAGCAGCCAAGAACCGGGGTTGGATCAGCCCCAGCATTTT
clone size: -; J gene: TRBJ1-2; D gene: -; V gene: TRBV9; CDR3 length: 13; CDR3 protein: CASSESTNYGYTF; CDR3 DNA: TGTGCCAGCAGCGAAAGCACTAACTATGGCTACACCTTC
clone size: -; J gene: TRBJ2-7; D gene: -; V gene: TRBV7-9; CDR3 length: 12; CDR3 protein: CASRQGWDEQYF; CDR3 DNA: TGTGCCAGCAGACAGGGTTGGGACGAGCAGTACTTC
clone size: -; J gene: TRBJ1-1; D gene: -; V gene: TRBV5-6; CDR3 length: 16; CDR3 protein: CASTPGGGIMNTEAFF; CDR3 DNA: TGTGCCAGCACCCCCGGGGGGGGGATTATGAACACTGAAGCTTTCTTT
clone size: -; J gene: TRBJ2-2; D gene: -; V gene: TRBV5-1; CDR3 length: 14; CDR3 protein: CASSQNSNTGELFF; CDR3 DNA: TGCGCCAGCAGCCAAAATTCGAACACCGGGGAGCTGTTTTTT
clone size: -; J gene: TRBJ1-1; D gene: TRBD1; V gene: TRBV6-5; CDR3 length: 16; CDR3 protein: CASSSRQGTLVTEAFF; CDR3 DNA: TGTGCCAGCAGTTCTCGACAGGGGACCCTGGTCACTGAAGCTTTCTTT
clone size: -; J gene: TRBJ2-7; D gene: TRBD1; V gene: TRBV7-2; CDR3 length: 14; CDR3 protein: CASSLGQGGIEQYF; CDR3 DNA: TGTGCCAGCAGCTTGGGACAGGGGGGAATCGAGCAGTACTTC
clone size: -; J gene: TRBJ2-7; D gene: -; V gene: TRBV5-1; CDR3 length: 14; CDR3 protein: CASTSSPGAWEQYF; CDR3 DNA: TGCGCCAGCACCTCTAGTCCGGGGGCTTGGGAGCAGTACTTC
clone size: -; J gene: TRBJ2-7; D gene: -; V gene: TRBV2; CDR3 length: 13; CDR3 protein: CASSRSREGEQYF; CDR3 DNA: TGTGCCAGCAGTCGGTCTAGAGAGGGGGAGCAGTACTTC
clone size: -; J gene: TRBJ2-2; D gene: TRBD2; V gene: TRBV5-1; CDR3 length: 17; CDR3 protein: CASSSNSGLAGTGELFF; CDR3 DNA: TGCGCCAGCAGCTCCAATTCAGGGCTAGCGGGGACCGGGGAGCTGTTTTTT
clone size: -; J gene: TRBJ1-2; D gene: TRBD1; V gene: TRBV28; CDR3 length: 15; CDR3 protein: CASSERQGSNYGYTF; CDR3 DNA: TGTGCCAGCAGTGAACGACAGGGATCTAACTATGGCTACACCTTC
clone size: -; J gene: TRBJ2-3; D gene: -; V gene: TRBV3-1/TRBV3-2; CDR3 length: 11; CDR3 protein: CASSAVNTQYF; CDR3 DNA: TGTGCCAGCTCAGCCGTGAATACGCAGTATTTT
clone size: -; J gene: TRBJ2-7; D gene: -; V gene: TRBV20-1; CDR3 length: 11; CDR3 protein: CSASDTYEQYF; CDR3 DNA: TGCAGTGCTTCGGACACGTACGAGCAGTACTTC
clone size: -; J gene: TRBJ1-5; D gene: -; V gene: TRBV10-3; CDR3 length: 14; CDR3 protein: CAISEHGQKEPQHF; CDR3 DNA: TGTGCCATCAGTGAGCACGGACAGAAGGAGCCCCAGCATTTT
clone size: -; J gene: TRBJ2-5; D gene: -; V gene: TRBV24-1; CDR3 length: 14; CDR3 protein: CATSERGRQETQYF; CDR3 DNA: TGTGCCACCAGTGAAAGGGGACGGCAAGAGACCCAGTACTTC
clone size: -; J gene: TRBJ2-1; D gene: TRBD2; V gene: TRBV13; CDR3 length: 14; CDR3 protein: CASTFWGGGNEQFF; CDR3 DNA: TGTGCCAGCACCTTCTGGGGCGGGGGCAATGAGCAGTTCTTC
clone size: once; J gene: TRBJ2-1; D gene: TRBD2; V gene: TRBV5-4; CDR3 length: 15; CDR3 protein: CASSSGGGRDNEQFF; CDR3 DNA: TGTGCCAGCAGCAGCGGGGGCGGGAGGGACAATGAGCAGTTCTTC